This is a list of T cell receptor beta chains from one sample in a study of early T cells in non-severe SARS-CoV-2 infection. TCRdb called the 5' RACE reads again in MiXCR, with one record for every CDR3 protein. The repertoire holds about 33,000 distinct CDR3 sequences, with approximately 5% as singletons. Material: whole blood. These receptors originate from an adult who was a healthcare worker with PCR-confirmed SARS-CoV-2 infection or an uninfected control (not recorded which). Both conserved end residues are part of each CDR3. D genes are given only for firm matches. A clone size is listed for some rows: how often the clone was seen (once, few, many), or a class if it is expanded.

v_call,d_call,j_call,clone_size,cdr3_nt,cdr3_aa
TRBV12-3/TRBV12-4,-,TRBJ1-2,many,TGTGCCAGCAGCCGTCGACAGGAAGACAACTATGGCTACACCTTC,CASSRRQEDNYGYTF
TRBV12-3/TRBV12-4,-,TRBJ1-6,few,TGTGCCAGCAGTTTAACGGGGCATAATTCACCCCTCCACTTT,CASSLTGHNSPLHF
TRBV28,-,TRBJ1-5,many,TGTGCCGCGGAAGTTTGGGGTCAGCCCCAGCATTTT,CAAEVWGQPQHF
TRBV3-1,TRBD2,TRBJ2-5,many,TGTGCCAGCAGCCAACGAACGGGAGGGACCCAGTACTTC,CASSQRTGGTQYF
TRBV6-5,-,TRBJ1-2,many,TGTGCCAGCAGTTTTGTTGGGGGGCGCAACTATGGCTACACCTTC,CASSFVGGRNYGYTF
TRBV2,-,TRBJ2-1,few,TGTGCCAGCAGTGGGCAGGGCGATGAGCAGTTCTTC,CASSGQGDEQFF
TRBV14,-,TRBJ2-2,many,TGTGCCAGCAGCCAGGAGTGGGCTCCAGGGGAGCTGTTTTTT,CASSQEWAPGELFF
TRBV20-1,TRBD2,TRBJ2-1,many,TGCAGTGTCGGTAGCGGGAGTATTAATGAGCAGTTCTTC,CSVGSGSINEQFF
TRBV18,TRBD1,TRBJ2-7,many,TGTGCCAGCTCACCCCCGGGACAGGGGGTCCACGAGCAGTACTTC,CASSPPGQGVHEQYF
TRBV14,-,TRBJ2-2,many,TGTGCCAGCAGCCAAGTTTGGAGCGGGGAGCTGTTTTTT,CASSQVWSGELFF
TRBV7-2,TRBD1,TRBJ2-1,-,TGTGCCAGCAGCTCTAGGGGGACAGGCCGGTTCGGAGAGCAGTTCTTC,CASSSRGTGRFGEQFF
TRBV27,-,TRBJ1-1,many,TGTGCCAGCAGAGAGGGACAACTTAGGAACACTGAAGCTTTCTTT,CASREGQLRNTEAFF
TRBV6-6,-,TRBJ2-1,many,TGTGCCAGCAGCCTAGCTGGGGAATCCTACAATGAGCAGTTCTTC,CASSLAGESYNEQFF
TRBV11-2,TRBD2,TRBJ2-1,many,TGTGCCAGCAGCTTCGAGGGGACTAGCGCTCACAATGAGCAGTTCTTC,CASSFEGTSAHNEQFF
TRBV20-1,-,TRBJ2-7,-,TGCAGTGCTAGAGAGAGGGCGGCTAACTCCTACGAGCAGTACTTC,CSARERAANSYEQYF
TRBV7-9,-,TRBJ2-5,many,TGTGCCAGCAGCTTAGGGGCGACTGCCCAAGAGACCCAGTACTTC,CASSLGATAQETQYF
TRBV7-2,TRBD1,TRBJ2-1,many,TGTGCCAGCAGCTTAGACAGGGGAGTATACAATGAGCAGTTCTTC,CASSLDRGVYNEQFF
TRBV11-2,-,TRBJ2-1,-,TGTGCCAGCAGCTTAGATAGGACGAATGAGCAGTTCTTC,CASSLDRTNEQFF
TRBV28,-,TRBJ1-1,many,TGTGCCAGCAGTTCCCCCACGGGGGCGGGTACTGAAGCTTTCTTT,CASSSPTGAGTEAFF
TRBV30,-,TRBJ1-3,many,TGTGCCTGGAGTCCCGGCATTGGAAACACCATATATTTT,CAWSPGIGNTIYF
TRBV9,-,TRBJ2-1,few,TGTGCCAGCAGCTTAGGGGGACTGCAATACAATGAGCAGTTCTTC,CASSLGGLQYNEQFF
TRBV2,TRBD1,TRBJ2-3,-,TGTGCCAGCAGCCCCGGACAGGGGGAAGCAGATACGCAGTATTTT,CASSPGQGEADTQYF
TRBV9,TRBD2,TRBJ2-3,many,TGTGCCAGCAGCGCCCAGGGTCTAGCGGGAAGCGCAGATACGCAGTATTTT,CASSAQGLAGSADTQYF
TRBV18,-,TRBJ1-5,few,TGTGCCAGCTCACCCCATTCCAACGGGCCCCAGCATTTT,CASSPHSNGPQHF
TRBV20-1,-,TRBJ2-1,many,TGCAGTGCTGGTCGCCTTGGGGGAGTCCCCTACAATGAGCAGTTCTTC,CSAGRLGGVPYNEQFF
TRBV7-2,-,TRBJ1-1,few,TGTGCCAGCAGCCTAGATTACGCTGAAGCTTTCTTT,CASSLDYAEAFF
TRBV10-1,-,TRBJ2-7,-,TGCGCCAGCAGTGACGCCGCGGCGGGAAATTACGAGCAGTACTTC,CASSDAAAGNYEQYF
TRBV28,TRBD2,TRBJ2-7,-,TGTGCCAGCAGTTTTGGGACTAGCATCGACGAGCAGTACTTC,CASSFGTSIDEQYF
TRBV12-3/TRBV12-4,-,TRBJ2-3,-,TGTGCCAGCAGTCGGATTTCAGATACGCAGTATTTT,CASSRISDTQYF
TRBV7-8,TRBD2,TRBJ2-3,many,TGTGCCAGCAGCTTCCGTAGCGGGAGGGCCCAAGATACGCAGTATTTT,CASSFRSGRAQDTQYF
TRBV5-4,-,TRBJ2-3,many,TGTGCCAGCAGCTGGGGGCGTGGGCAGTATTTT,CASSWGRGQYF
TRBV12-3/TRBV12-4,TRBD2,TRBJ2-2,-,TGTGCCAGCAGTCTCCCAGCGGGAGTAGTCACCGGGGAGCTGTTTTTT,CASSLPAGVVTGELFF
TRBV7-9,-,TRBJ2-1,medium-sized,TGTGCCAGCAGCCTCACAGACAATGAGCAGTTCTTC,CASSLTDNEQFF
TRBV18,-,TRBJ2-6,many,TGTGCCAGCTCCCCTACTCGTGGAGGGCCCGGGGCCAACGTCCTGACTTTC,CASSPTRGGPGANVLTF
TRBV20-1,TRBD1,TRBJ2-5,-,TGCAGTGTTGCAGGGGGCCCTAAAGAGACCCAGTACTTC,CSVAGGPKETQYF
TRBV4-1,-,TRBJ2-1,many,TGCGCCAGCAGCCATATGGCCATTAATGAGCAGTTCTTC,CASSHMAINEQFF
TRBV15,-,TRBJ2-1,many,TGTGCCACCACCAAACTGGGATCCTACAATGAGCAGTTCTTC,CATTKLGSYNEQFF
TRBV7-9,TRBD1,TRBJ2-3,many,TGTGCCAGCAGCTTAACAGGGGGCGCAACAGATACGCAGTATTTT,CASSLTGGATDTQYF
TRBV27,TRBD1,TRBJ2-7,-,TGTGCCAGCAGTTCTCTCGGGACAGGGAGGTACGAGCAGTACTTC,CASSSLGTGRYEQYF
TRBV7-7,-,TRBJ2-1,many,TGTGCTAGCAGCTTGGGGGTCAGCTCCTACAATGAGCAGTTCTTC,CASSLGVSSYNEQFF
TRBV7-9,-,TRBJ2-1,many,TGTGCCAGCAGCTCCCAATCCGTGGAGCAGTTCTTC,CASSSQSVEQFF
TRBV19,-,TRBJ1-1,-,TGTGCCAGTAGTCGGGGGATTAGCACTGAAGCTTTCTTT,CASSRGISTEAFF
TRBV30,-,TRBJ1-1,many,TGTGCCTGCAGTGAGGGCACCCTGGCTTTCTTT,CACSEGTLAFF
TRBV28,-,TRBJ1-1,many,TGTGCCAGCAGTACCCGAGGACACCTTCAAGCTTTCTTT,CASSTRGHLQAFF
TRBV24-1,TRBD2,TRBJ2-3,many,TGTGCCACCAGTGACCCCAGCGCGGGAGAGTCAGATACGCAGTATTTT,CATSDPSAGESDTQYF
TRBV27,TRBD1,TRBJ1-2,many,TGTGCCAGCACCAGGGGGCGGTCGGGCTACACCTTC,CASTRGRSGYTF
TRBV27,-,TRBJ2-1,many,TGTGCCAGCAGGGGCCAAAGCTCCTACAATGAGCAGTTCTTC,CASRGQSSYNEQFF
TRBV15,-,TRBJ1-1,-,TGTGCCACCAGCAGAGATCTAGGGCAGGCCAAAGCTTTCTTT,CATSRDLGQAKAFF
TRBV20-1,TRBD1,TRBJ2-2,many,TGCAGTGCTTCACTGCCGGGACAGGGGACCGGGGAGCTGTTTTTT,CSASLPGQGTGELFF
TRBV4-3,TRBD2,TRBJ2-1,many,TGCGCCAGCAGCCGAAGGACTAGCGGAGTATACAATGAGCAGTTCTTC,CASSRRTSGVYNEQFF
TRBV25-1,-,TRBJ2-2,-,TGTGCCAGCAGGTCCGGGGAGCTGTTTTTT,CASRSGELFF
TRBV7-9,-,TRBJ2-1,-,TGTGCCAGCAGCTTAGCGGACAGTTACAATGAGCAGTTCTTC,CASSLADSYNEQFF
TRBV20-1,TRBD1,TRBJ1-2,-,TGCAGTGCTAGACTGGACAGGGGCTCTGGCTACACCTTC,CSARLDRGSGYTF
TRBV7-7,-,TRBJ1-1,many,TGTGCTAGCAGCTACGAGCCAGGCACTGAAGCTTTCTTT,CASSYEPGTEAFF
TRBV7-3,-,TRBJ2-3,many,TGTGCCAGCAGCATTCTAGGGGGGTCGGCAGATACGCAGTATTTT,CASSILGGSADTQYF